The entry that follows covers one T cell receptor (beta chain) sequence. The antigen is not known. Each single cDNA molecule received a unique molecular identifier. A single record per CDR3 protein comes from TCRdb applying MiXCR to the 5' RACE reads. The repertoire includes about 100,000 distinct CDR3 sequences, roughly an eighth of them detected once, and 2% to 2.5% sits in the top ten. The germline CDR1 and CDR2 sequences are SGHNT and YYREEE (reference sequence). The CDR3 is made up of 13 amino acids. Trimming left V 3 bases short and J 14 bases short, with 18 bases between. The data are from a study of early T cells in non-severe SARS-CoV-2 infection. In the study overall: RNA in bulk from unsorted whole blood was sequenced, and chains were unpaired. General study results and limits: VDJdb matching favored anti-spike CD8 responses, missing private and CD4 specificities.

This TCR came from an adult who was a healthcare worker with PCR-confirmed SARS-CoV-2 infection or an uninfected control (not recorded which). This chain uses TRBV5-4 with TRBJ2-1, with D perhaps matching TRBD1 or TRBD2 (5 bases each). The sample taken for sequencing was whole blood. For the CDR3, the DNA is TGTGCCAGCAGCTGGCCGGGGACCGTAGGGAAGTTCTTC. This translates into CASSWPGTVGKFF.